These T cell receptor beta chains were read from a single sample in a study of blood T cell repertoires in COVID-19. Produced via immunoSEQ multiplex PCR; TCRdb's table is partial and in-frame only. Of approximately 99,000 clones in the sample, under 85% were seen once. The material sequenced was peripheral blood. The receptors derive from a woman aged 70-85 years with acute or convalescent COVID-19. CDR3s include the opening cysteine and the closing phenylalanine or tryptophan.

j_call cdr3_length v_call cdr3_aa
TRBJ2-5 16 TRBV28 CASRSPGTGARETQYF
TRBJ2-3 14 TRBV9 CASSVEAWVDTQYF
TRBJ2-2 14 TRBV6-5 CASHLLAHTGELFF
TRBJ2-2 14 TRBV11-2 CASRQGQATGELFF
TRBJ2-2 16 TRBV28 CASSLGGVANTGELFF
TRBJ2-2 15 TRBV11-1 CASSFGQGNTGELFF
TRBJ1-5 14 TRBV7-2 CASSFKQFNQPQHF
TRBJ2-3 15 TRBV28 CASMRGPLRTDTQYF
TRBJ2-7 16 TRBV28 CASSLGERDRVYEQYF
TRBJ2-2 17 TRBV3-1/TRBV3-2 CASSSAGTNANTGELFF
TRBJ2-3 15 TRBV9 CASSTPTGPVDTQYF
TRBJ2-7 13 TRBV6-1 CASSVTSVYEQYF
TRBJ1-1 8 TRBV20-1 CSVRGAFF
TRBJ2-1 16 TRBV15 CATSRGLAGFYNEQFF
TRBJ1-4 17 TRBV19 CASSAGQVAATNEKLFF
TRBJ1-1 14 TRBV7-3 CASSLGTTNTEAFF
TRBJ2-7 16 TRBV28 CASSLWAVGDKYEQYF
TRBJ2-3 11 TRBV2 CASGKTDTQYF
TRBJ1-6 14 TRBV5-1 CAIRDRPNNSPLHF
TRBJ1-1 14 TRBV7-9 CASSPLIANTEAFF
TRBJ2-2 15 TRBV2 CASRGQGVYTGELFF
TRBJ1-1 17 TRBV7-3 CASSRLRGTPRNTEAFF
TRBJ1-6 14 TRBV5-8 CASSMTGDKVPLHF
TRBJ2-1 15 TRBV5-1 CASTPLAGANNEQFF
TRBJ2-5 16 TRBV7-9 CASSSRGGRVQETQYF
TRBJ1-2 14 TRBV10-3 CASAPRQENYGYTF